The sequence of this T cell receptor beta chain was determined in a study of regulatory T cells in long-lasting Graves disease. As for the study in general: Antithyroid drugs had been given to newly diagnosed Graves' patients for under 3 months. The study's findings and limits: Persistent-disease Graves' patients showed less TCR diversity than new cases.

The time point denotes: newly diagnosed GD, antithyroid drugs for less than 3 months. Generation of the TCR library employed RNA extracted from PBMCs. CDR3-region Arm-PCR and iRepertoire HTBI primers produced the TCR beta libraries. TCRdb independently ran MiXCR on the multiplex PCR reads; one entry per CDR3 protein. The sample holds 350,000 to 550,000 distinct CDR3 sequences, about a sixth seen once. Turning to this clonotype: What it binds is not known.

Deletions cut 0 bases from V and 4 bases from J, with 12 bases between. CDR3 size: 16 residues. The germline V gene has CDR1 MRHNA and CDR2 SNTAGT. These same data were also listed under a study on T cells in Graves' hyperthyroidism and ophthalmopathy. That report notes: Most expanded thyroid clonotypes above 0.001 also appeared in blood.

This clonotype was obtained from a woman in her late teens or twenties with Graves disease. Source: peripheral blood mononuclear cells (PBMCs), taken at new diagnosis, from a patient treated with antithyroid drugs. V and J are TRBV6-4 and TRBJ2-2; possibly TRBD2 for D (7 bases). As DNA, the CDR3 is TGTGCCAGCAGTGACTCGCACAGGGAGGGCACCGGGGAGCTGTTTTTT. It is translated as CASSDSHREGTGELFF.